These T cell receptor beta chains were read from a single sample in a study of T cell responses to AZD1222 COVID-19 vaccine. Here immunoSEQ multiplex PCR was the method, and the copy in TCRdb shows in-frame clones only, minus some. Among 95,000 to 150,000 clones listed, around 89% were seen once. The sequencing used peripheral blood, collected on day 0 of AZD1222 vaccination. The receptor source for this set is an adult in good health. Both conserved end residues are part of each CDR3. The order of the fields is V gene, CDR3 length, CDR3 protein.

V: TRBV6-5; length: 14; CDR3: CASSRDRAGEGYTF
V: TRBV27; length: 17; CDR3: CASSLFPSQGTKNIQYF
V: TRBV9; length: 15; CDR3: CASSPWTGGSNEQFF
V: TRBV11-3; length: 14; CDR3: CASSRQGVSYEQYF
V: TRBV5-1; length: 14; CDR3: CASRISGGGETQYF
V: TRBV18; length: 14; CDR3: CASSPNVNTGELFF
V: TRBV28; length: 14; CDR3: CASSRPGPPYEQYF
V: TRBV5-1; length: 14; CDR3: CASSLDVSLYEQYF
V: TRBV4-3; length: 17; CDR3: CASSQGAGRSGANVLTF
V: TRBV2; length: 14; CDR3: CASNEREYNTEAFF
V: TRBV7-8; length: 19; CDR3: CASSLEAGRGRLGQETQYF